These T cell receptor beta chains were read from a single sample in a study of CD8+CD57+ T cells in acquired aplastic anemia. One entry per CDR3 protein results from TCRdb running MiXCR on the reads. This sample has about 81,000 distinct CDR3 sequences, with approximately 45% found just once. Sequenced: sorted CD4+, CD8+, or CD8+CD57+ T cells (not recorded which) from PBMCs. Receptors were obtained from a human donor in good health, serving as a control. CDR3s include the opening cysteine and the closing phenylalanine or tryptophan. A D gene is named only where the DNA matches it firmly. The listing skips clone size in some rows; elsewhere it reads once, few, many or a size class.

V gene	J gene	clone size	D gene	CDR3 protein	CDR3 DNA
TRBV11-2	TRBJ2-7	many	TRBD2	CASSQTSYYEQYF	TGTGCCAGCAGCCAGACTAGCTACTACGAGCAGTACTTC
TRBV19	TRBJ2-1	many	NA	CASSIGSGRANEQFF	TGTGCCAGTAGCATTGGTTCGGGTAGAGCAAATGAGCAGTTCTTC
TRBV7-6	TRBJ1-5	few	NA	CASSLSDRAGQPQHF	TGTGCCAGCAGCTTATCGGATAGGGCCGGTCAGCCCCAGCATTTT
TRBV14	TRBJ1-6	NA	TRBD1	CASSPLQGTIINSPLHF	TGTGCCAGCAGCCCGTTACAGGGGACGATTATTAATTCACCCCTCCACTTT
TRBV19	TRBJ2-1	many	NA	CASSFDGSSYNEQFF	TGTGCCAGTAGTTTCGACGGTAGCTCCTACAATGAGCAGTTCTTC
TRBV15	TRBJ2-1	many	NA	CATSPDGAPVYNEQFF	TGTGCCACCAGCCCCGACGGGGCCCCTGTGTACAATGAGCAGTTCTTC
TRBV5-8	TRBJ2-1	many	NA	CASSPVKVEQFF	TGTGCCAGCAGCCCGGTGAAGGTTGAGCAGTTCTTC
TRBV19	TRBJ2-7	NA	NA	CASRTGPSSYEQYF	TGTGCCAGTAGGACGGGGCCTAGCTCCTACGAGCAGTACTTC
TRBV2	TRBJ2-1	NA	TRBD2	CASTRTLAGGNEQFF	TGTGCCAGCACGAGGACTTTAGCGGGAGGAAATGAGCAGTTCTTC
TRBV7-6	TRBJ2-5	once	NA	CASSPGRKETQYF	TGTGCCAGCTCACCGGGACGTAAAGAGACCCAGTACTTC
TRBV7-8	TRBJ1-3	NA	NA	CASSPRTGNTIYF	TGTGCCAGCAGCCCTAGGACGGGAAACACCATATATTTT
TRBV7-9	TRBJ1-1	once	NA	CAIRANTEAFF	TGTGCCATTCGCGCGAACACTGAAGCTTTCTTT
TRBV10-3	TRBJ2-1	NA	NA	CASSYSMAGEQFF	TGTGCCAGCAGTTACTCGATGGCCGGTGAGCAGTTCTTC
TRBV12-3/TRBV12-4	TRBJ2-1	many	TRBD2	CASRPGTSGHNEQFF	TGTGCCAGCAGACCAGGGACTAGCGGCCACAATGAGCAGTTCTTC
TRBV5-6	TRBJ2-1	NA	NA	CASSYLDREQFF	TGTGCCAGCAGCTACCTCGATCGGGAGCAGTTCTTC
TRBV12-3/TRBV12-4	TRBJ2-5	NA	TRBD2	CASSSGGDRKTQYF	TGTGCCAGCAGTTCCGGGGGGGACCGAAAGACCCAGTACTTC
TRBV6-1	TRBJ1-4	few	NA	CASSRIYASGKADEKLFF	TGTGCCAGCAGTCGAATATACGCCTCAGGGAAAGCGGATGAAAAACTGTTTTTT
TRBV5-1	TRBJ2-2	few	NA	CASISYTGELFF	TGCGCCAGCATTAGTTACACCGGGGAGCTGTTTTTT
TRBV29-1	TRBJ1-1	NA	NA	CSVAGRLNTEAFF	TGCAGCGTAGCGGGACGGTTGAACACTGAAGCTTTCTTT
TRBV20-1	TRBJ2-7	many	NA	CSATKLIRDLPYEQYF	TGCAGTGCGACAAAGTTGATCCGGGACTTACCCTACGAGCAGTACTTC
TRBV7-9	TRBJ2-3	few	NA	CASSSDTIDTQYF	TGTGCCAGCAGCTCAGACACGATAGATACGCAGTATTTT
TRBV29-1	TRBJ1-2	NA	TRBD1	CSVEGQDNYGYTF	TGCAGCGTTGAGGGACAGGATAACTATGGCTACACCTTC
TRBV24-1	TRBJ1-2	NA	NA	CATSFGQAIYGYTF	TGTGCCACCAGTTTTGGGCAGGCCATCTATGGCTACACCTTC
TRBV12-3/TRBV12-4	TRBJ2-7	many	NA	CASSSPNSGTSKTYEQYF	TGTGCCAGCAGCTCCCCCAACTCCGGGACGTCGAAAACCTACGAGCAGTACTTC
TRBV2	TRBJ2-5	NA	NA	CASRLRGVAETQYF	TGTGCCAGCAGACTCCGGGGCGTCGCGGAGACCCAGTACTTC
TRBV27	TRBJ2-7	many	NA	CASSPGLSLGEQYF	TGTGCCAGCAGCCCCGGGCTTAGTCTCGGCGAGCAGTACTTC
TRBV19	TRBJ1-1	NA	TRBD1	CASGGTELEAFF	TGTGCCAGCGGAGGGACAGAGCTTGAAGCTTTCTTT
TRBV29-1	TRBJ2-5	few	NA	CSVSQTRQETQYF	TGCAGCGTTAGCCAGACTCGCCAAGAGACCCAGTACTTC
TRBV29-1	TRBJ2-5	NA	NA	CSVERDNGGTQYF	TGCAGCGTTGAGCGGGACAATGGAGGGACCCAGTACTTC
TRBV10-3	TRBJ1-1	once	NA	CAISDLGLNTEAFF	TGTGCCATCAGTGATCTGGGGCTGAACACTGAAGCTTTCTTT
TRBV29-1	TRBJ1-1	many	NA	CSVELGGEGAFF	TGCAGCGTTGAGTTAGGTGGGGAAGGAGCTTTCTTT
TRBV29-1	TRBJ1-1	NA	NA	CSVSHPTDNTEAFF	TGCAGCGTCTCCCATCCGACAGATAACACTGAAGCTTTCTTT
TRBV2	TRBJ2-6	NA	NA	CASSPRNVLTF	TGTGCCAGCAGTCCCCGAAACGTCCTGACTTTC
TRBV25-1	TRBJ2-5	NA	NA	CASSPSLARGETQYF	TGTGCCAGCAGTCCCTCACTGGCCAGGGGTGAGACCCAGTACTTC
TRBV7-3	TRBJ2-3	NA	NA	CASGRGGRDTQYF	TGTGCCAGCGGTAGGGGGGGCAGGGATACGCAGTATTTT
TRBV25-1	TRBJ1-2	many	TRBD1	CASSGQGAYYGYTF	TGTGCCAGTTCCGGCCAGGGGGCTTACTATGGCTACACCTTC
TRBV19	TRBJ2-1	NA	TRBD2	CASSIGTSRDLTNEQFF	TGTGCCAGTAGTATCGGGACTAGCCGAGATCTTACAAATGAGCAGTTCTTC
TRBV7-2	TRBJ2-5	NA	NA	CASRLSPGVGETQYF	TGTGCCAGCCGCTTATCCCCAGGGGTAGGGGAGACCCAGTACTTC
TRBV13	TRBJ2-3	NA	TRBD2	CASSFSSSGDSTDTQYF	TGTGCCAGCAGCTTCTCGTCTAGCGGGGACAGCACAGATACGCAGTATTTT